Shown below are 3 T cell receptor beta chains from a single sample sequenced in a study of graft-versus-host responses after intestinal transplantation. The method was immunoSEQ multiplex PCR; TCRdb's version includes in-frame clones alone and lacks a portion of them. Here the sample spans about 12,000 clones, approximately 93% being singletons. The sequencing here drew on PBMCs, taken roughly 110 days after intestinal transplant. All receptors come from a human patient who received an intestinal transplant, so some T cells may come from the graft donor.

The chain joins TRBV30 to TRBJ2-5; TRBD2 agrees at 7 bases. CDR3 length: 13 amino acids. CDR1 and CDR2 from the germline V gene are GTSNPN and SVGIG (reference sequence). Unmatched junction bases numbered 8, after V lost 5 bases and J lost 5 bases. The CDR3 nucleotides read TGTGCCTGGTACGGGGGGAGAGGCGAGACCCAGTACTTC. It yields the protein CAWYGGRGETQYF.

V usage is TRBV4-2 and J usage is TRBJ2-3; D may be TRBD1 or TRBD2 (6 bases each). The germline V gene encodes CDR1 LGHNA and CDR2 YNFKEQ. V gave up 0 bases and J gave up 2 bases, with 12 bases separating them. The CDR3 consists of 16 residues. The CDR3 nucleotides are TGTGCCAGCAGCCAAGATGGGGGGCTCCCCACAGATACGCAGTATTTT. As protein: CASSQDGGLPTDTQYF.

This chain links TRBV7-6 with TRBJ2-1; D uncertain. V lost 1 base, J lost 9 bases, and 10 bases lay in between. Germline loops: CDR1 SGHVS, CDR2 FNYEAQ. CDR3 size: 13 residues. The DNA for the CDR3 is TGTGCCAGCAGCTTAGGGAGTAGGAGTGAGCAGTTCTTC. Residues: CASSLGSRSEQFF.